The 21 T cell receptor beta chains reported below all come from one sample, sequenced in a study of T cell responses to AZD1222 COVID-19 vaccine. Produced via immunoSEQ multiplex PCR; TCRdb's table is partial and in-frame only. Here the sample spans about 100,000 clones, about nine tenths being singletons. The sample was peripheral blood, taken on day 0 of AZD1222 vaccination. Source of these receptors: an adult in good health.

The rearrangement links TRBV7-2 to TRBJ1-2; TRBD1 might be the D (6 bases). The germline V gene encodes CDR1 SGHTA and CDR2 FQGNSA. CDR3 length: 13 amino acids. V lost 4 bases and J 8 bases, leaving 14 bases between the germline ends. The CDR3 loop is CASSSQGIVGYTF. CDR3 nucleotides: TGTGCCAGCAGCTCACAGGGTATAGTAGGCTACACCTTC.

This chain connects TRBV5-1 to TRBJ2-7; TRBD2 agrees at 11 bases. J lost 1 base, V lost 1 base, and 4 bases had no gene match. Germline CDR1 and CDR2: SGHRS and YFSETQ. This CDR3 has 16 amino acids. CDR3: CASSLTSGSNSYEQYF. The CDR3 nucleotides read TGCGCCAGCAGCTTGACTAGCGGGAGTAATTCCTACGAGCAGTACTTC.

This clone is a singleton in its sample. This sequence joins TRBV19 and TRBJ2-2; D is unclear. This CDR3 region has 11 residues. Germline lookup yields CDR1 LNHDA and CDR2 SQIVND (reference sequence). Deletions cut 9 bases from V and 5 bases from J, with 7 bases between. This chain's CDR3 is CASGMTGELFF. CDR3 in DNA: TGTGCCAGCGGAATGACCGGGGAGCTGTTTTTT.

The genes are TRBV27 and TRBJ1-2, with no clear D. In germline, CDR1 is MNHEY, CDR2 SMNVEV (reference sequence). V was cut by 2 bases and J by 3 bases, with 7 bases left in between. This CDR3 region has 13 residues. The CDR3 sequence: CASSLTNDYGYTF. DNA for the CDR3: TGTGCCAGCAGTTTAACAAATGACTATGGCTACACCTTC.

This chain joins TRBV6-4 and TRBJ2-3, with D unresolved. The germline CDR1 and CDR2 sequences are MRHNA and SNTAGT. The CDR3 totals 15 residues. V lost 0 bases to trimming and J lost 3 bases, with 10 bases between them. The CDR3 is CASSDSNGATDTQYF. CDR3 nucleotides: TGTGCCAGCAGTGACTCCAACGGAGCGACAGATACGCAGTATTTT.

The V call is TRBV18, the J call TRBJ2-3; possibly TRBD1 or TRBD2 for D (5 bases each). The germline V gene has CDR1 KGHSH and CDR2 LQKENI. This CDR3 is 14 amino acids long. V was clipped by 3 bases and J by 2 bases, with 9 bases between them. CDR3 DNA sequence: TGTGCCAGCTCACCCGGGACCTACACAGATACGCAGTATTTT. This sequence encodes CASSPGTYTDTQYF.

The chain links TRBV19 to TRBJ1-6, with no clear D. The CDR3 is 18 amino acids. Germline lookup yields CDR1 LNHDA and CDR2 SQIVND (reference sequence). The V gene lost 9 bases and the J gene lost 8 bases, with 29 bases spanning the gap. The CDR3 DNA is TGTGCCAGCCATGAAAACCACTACCGGCAGCCTCACGATTCACCCCTCCACTTT. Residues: CASHENHYRQPHDSPLHF.

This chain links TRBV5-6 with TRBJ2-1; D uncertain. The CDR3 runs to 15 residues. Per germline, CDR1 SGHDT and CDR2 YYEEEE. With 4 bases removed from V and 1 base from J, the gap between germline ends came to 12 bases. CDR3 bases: TGTGCCAGCAGCCGAGCCTTGGAATCCTACAATGAGCAGTTCTTC. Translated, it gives CASSRALESYNEQFF.

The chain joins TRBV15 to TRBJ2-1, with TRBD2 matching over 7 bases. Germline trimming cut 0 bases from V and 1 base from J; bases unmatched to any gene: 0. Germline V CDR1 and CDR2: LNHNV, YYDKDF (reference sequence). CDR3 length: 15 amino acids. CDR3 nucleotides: TGTGCCACCAGCAGAGAGGGGGGGTCCTACAATGAGCAGTTCTTC. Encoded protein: CATSREGGSYNEQFF.

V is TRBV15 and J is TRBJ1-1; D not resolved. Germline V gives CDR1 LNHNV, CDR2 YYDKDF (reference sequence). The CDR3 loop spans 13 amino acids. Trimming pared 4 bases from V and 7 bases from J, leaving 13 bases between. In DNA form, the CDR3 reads TGTGCCACCAGCAATCGTCAGTCCTTTGAAGCTTTCTTT. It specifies CATSNRQSFEAFF.

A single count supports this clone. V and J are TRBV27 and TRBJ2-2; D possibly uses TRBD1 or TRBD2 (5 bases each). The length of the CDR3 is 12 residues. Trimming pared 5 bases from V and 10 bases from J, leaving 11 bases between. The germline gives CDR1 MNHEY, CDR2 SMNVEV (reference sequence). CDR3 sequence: CASSPGTKELFF. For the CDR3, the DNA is TGTGCCAGCAGTCCCGGGACCAAGGAGCTGTTTTTT.

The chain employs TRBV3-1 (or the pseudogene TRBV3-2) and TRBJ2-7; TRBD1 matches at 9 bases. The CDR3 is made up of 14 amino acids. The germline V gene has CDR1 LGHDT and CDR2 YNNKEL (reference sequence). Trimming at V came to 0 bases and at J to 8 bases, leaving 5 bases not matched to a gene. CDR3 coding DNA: TGTGCCAGCAGCCAAGATGGGACAGGGATCAAGCAGTACTTC. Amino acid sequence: CASSQDGTGIKQYF.

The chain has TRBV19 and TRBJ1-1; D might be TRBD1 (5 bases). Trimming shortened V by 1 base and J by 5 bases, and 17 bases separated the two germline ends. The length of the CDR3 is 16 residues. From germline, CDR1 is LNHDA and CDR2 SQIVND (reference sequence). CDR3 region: CASSIGPRPGGTEAFF. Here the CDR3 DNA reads TGTGCCAGTAGTATAGGCCCCCGGCCGGGGGGAACTGAAGCTTTCTTT.

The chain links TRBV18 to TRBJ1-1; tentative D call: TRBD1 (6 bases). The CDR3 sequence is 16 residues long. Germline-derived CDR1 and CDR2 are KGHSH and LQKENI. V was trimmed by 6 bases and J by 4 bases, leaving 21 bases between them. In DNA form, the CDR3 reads TGTGCCAGCTCCTCGGGGTGGGGGCGAGTAGGCACTGAAGCTTTCTTT. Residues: CASSSGWGRVGTEAFF.

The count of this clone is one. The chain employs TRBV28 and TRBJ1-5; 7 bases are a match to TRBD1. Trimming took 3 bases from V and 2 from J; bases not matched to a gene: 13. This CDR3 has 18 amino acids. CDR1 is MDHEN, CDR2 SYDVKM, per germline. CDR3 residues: CASSFIFYRGRGNQPQHF. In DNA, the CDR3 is TGTGCCAGCAGTTTCATATTCTACAGGGGCCGTGGCAATCAGCCCCAGCATTTT.

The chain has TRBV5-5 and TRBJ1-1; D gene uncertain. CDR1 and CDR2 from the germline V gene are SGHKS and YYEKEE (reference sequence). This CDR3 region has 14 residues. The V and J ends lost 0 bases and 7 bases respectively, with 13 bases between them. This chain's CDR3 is CASSLVTDLDEAFF. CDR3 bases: TGTGCCAGCAGCTTGGTGACTGACCTGGATGAAGCTTTCTTT.

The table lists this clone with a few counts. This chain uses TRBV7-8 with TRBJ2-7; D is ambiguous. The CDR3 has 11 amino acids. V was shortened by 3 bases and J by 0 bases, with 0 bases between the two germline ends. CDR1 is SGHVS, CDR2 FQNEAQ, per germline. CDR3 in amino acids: CASSFSYEQYF. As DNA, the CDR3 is TGTGCCAGCAGCTTCTCCTACGAGCAGTACTTC.

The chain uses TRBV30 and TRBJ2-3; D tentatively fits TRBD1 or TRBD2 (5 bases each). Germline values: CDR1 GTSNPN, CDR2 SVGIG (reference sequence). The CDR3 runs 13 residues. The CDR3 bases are TGTGGAACAAGTCAGGGAGTTTCGGATACGCAGTATTTT. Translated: CGTSQGVSDTQYF.

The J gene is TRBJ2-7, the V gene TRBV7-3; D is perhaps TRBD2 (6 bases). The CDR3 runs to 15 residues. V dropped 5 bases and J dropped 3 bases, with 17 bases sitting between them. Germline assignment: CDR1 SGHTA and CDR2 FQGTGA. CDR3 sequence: CASSLQAGAFYEQYF. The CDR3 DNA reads TGTGCCAGCAGCCTCCAAGCGGGTGCCTTCTACGAGCAGTACTTC.

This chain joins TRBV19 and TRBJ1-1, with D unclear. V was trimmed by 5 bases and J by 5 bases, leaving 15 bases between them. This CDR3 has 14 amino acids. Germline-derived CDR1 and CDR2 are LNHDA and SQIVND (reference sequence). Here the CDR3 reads CASSPGFDGTEAFF. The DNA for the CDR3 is TGTGCCAGTAGTCCCGGATTCGACGGGACTGAAGCTTTCTTT.

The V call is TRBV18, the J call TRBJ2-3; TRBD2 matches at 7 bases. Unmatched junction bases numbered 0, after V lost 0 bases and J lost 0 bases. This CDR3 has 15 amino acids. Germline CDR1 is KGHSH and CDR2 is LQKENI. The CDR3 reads CASSPPSGSTDTQYF. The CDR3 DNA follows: TGTGCCAGCTCACCACCTAGCGGGAGCACAGATACGCAGTATTTT.